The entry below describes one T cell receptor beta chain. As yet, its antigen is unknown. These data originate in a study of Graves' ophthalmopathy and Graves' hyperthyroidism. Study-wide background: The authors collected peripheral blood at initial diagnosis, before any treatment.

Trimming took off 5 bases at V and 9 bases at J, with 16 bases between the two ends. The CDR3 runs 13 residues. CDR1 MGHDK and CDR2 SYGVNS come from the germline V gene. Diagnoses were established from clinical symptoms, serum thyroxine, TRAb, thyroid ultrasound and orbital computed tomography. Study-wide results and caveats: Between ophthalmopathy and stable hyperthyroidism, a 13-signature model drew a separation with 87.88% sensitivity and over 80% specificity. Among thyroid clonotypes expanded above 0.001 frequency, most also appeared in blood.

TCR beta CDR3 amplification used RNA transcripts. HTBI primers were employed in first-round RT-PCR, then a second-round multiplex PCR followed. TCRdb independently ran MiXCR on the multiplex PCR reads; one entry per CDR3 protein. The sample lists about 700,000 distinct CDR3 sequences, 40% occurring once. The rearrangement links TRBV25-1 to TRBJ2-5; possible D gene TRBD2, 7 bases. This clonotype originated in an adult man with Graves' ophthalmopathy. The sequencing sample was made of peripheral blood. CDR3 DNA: TGTGCCAGCAGTAAGGGGGGGAATCAGCCCCAGTACTTC. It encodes CASSKGGNQPQYF.